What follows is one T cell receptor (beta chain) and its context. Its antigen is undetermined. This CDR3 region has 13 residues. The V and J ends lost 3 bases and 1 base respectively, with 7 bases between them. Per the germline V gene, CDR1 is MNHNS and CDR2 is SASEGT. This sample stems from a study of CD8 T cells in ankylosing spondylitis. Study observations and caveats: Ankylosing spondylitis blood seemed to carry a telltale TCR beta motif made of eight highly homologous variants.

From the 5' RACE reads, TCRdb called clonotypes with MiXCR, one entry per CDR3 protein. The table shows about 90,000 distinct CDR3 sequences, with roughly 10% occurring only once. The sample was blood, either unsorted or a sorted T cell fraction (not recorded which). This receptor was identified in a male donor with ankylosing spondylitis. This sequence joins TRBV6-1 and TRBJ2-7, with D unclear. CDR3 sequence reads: CASSDQASYEQYF. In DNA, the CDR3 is TGTGCCAGCAGTGATCAAGCTTCCTACGAGCAGTACTTC.